This paragraph covers one TCR beta chain sequence. Its antigen is not identified. PCR involved 60 Vbeta and 13 Jbeta primers. TCRdb's table, derived via immunoSEQ multiplex PCR, lists solely in-frame clones and lacks some. In total, the table holds roughly 190,000 clones. This sample was taken from a study of cytomegalovirus exposure and HLA in healthy donors. Study-wide results and caveats: Sequencing had likely introduced a cluster of highly shared sequence variants as an artifact. Some public TCRs appeared in many individuals, while most sequences were rare.

With 0 bases clipped from V and 7 bases from J, the junction kept 6 bases outside the gene matches. CDR1 and CDR2 from the germline V gene are SGHRS and YFSETQ. The CDR3 is made up of 15 amino acids. Material: PBMCs. The gene calls are TRBV5-1 and TRBJ2-1; the match to TRBD2 covers 8 bases. The TCR sequence derives from a woman under 30 in good health and CMV-seropositive. CDR3 amino acids: CASSLVGLDMNEQFF. The CDR3 region has the DNA TGCGCCAGCAGCTTGGTGGGACTAGATATGAATGAGCAGTTCTTC.